By frequency in the sample, the clone carrying this TCR beta chain is medium-sized. Its antigen is unidentified. TCRdb re-analysed the reads in MiXCR, keeping a single row per CDR3 protein. This table holds about 160,000 distinct CDR3 sequences, about a fifth found once. These data come from a study of T cell repertoires in cytomegalovirus infection. The wider study: Shared public TCR beta signatures pointed to both CMV infection and a matching HLA type. Broader study findings: CMV-specific HLA-C-restricted TCR beta clonotypes dominated the ex vivo response.

V lost 1 base and J 1 base, leaving 23 bases between the germline ends. The CDR3 runs to 20 residues. Germline V gene lookup returns CDR1 MGHRA and CDR2 YSYEKL. The chain joins TRBV4-1 to TRBJ1-5; a weak D match, TRBD1 (6 bases). The receptor was derived from a human donor in good health (CMV status not recorded). Some clones in this sample may be carry-over from other donors' samples. This sample comprised CD8+ T cells from cultured PBMCs, obtained from culture after CMV antigen stimulation. CDR3 region: CASSQVGGEPGRVSNQPQHF. Written as DNA, the CDR3 is TGCGCCAGCAGCCAAGTGGGGGGCGAACCGGGGAGAGTAAGCAATCAGCCCCAGCATTTT.